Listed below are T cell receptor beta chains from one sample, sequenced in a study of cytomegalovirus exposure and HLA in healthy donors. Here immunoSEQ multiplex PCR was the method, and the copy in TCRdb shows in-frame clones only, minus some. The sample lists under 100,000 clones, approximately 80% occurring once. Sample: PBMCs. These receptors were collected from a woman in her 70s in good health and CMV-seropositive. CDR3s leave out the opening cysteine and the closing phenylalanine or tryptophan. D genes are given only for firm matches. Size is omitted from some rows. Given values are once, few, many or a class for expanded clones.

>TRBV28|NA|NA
ATTGSGSYNEQF
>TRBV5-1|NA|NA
ASSSDRRTDTQY
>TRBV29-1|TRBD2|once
SVRTSRWEQY
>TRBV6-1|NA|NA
ASSPANEKLF
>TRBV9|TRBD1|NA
ASSVSTGTSSGNTIY
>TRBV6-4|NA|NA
ASRYPASPQEETQY
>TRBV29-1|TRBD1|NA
SGGQGAKNEQF
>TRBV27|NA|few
ASSPGQKSHTEAF
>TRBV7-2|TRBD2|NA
ASSNRNGGYEQY
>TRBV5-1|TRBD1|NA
ASSLDRLKQY
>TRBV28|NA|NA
ASSQGGTNNQPQH
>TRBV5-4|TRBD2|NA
ASSPRTSAYNEQF
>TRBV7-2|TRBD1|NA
ASSFKGADGELF
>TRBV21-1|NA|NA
ASSSRRGIRTDTQY
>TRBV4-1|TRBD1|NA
ASSQPGTGIIYEQF
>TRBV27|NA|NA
ASSLSGGAHEQF
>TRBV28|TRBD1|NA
ASSLGFVSQGALAAF
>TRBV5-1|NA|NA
ASSLGGGLDEQF
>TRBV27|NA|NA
ASSLLGAGLDNEQF
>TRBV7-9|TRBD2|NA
ASSRIAGEGTQY
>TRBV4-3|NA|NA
ASSSGLNEKNIQY
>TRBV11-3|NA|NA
ASTLGGATRSTEAF
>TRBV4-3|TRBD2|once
ASSQEGGTSATRGDTQY
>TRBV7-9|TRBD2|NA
ATGGLAGRLTDTQY
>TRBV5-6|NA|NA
ASSFGGVTNEKLF
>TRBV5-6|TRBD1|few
ASRYRGNEKLF
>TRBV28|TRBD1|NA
ASSLFRDRGKYEQF
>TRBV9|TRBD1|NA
ASGRTGAGEQY
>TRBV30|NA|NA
ACDGRGGEKLF
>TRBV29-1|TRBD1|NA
SVWDRPRYEQY
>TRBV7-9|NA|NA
SSSWRGGLNTEAF
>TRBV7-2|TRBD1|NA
ASSRTGRNTIY
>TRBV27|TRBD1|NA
ASSLITTGGGSPLH
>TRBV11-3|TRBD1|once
ASSPRQGNTGELF
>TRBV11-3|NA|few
ASSLDHKGGQQY
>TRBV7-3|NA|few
ASSLMAETTQY
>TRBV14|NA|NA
ASSQGSSSRDTQY
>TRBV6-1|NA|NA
ASSDPAGVGYT
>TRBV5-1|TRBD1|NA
ASSLEGADNEKLF
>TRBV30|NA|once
AWSMGGDSPLH
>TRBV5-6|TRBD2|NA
ASSFRGGEQY
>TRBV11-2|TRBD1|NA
ASSLVIFGGTGEGEQY
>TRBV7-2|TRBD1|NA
ASSLGDRGNTGELF
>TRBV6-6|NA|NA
ASSFGQNLAKNIQY
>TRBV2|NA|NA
ASSGVADNEQF
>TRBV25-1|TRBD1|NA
ASSDPGGSYEQY
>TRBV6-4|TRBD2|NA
ASSLLAGWYNEQF
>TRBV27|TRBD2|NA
ASSYGRLAGAGELF
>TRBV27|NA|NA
ASSLGQQGGSYGYT
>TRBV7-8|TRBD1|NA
ASSFGQENQPQH
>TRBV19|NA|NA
ASSIRVPGANVLT
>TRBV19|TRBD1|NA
ASRVDRDNEQF
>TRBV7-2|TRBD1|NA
ASNQGPGQGSNEQF
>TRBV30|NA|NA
AWSVLVSGNTIY
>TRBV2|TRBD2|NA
ASQSRLAYNNEQF